Sequencing of this T cell receptor (beta chain) was carried out in a study of blood T cell repertoires in COVID-19. Unmatched junction bases numbered 6, after V lost 1 base and J lost 3 bases. Germline assignment: CDR1 MNHEY and CDR2 SMNVEV (reference sequence). The CDR3 runs 16 residues. The assay was immunoSEQ multiplex PCR, and TCRdb's table has in-frame clones only and misses some. This sample yields 62,000 or so clones, of which 85% to 90% are seen a single time; roughly 8.2% belongs to the top ten. This sequence joins TRBV27 and TRBJ2-3; 8 bases agree with TRBD2. The sample comprised peripheral blood. This receptor was taken from a man aged 50 to 59 with active COVID-19. CDR3 coding DNA: TGTGCCAGCAGTTTATTATGGTCTAGCGGGACAGATACGCAGTATTTT. Protein sequence: CASSLLWSSGTDTQYF.